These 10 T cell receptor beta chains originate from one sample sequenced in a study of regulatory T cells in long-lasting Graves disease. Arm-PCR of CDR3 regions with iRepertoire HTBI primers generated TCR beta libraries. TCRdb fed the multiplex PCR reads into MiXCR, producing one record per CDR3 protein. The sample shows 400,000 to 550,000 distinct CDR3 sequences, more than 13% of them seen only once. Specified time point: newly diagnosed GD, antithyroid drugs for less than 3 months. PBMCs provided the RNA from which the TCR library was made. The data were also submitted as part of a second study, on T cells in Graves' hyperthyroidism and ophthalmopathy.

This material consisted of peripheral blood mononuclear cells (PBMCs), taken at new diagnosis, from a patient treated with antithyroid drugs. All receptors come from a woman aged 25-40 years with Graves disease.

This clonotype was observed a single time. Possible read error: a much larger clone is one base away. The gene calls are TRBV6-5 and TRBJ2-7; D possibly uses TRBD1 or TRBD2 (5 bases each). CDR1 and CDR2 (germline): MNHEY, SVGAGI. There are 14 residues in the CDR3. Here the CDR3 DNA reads TGTGCCAGCAGTTATGGTCTTGGGGGTATCGAGCGGTACTTC. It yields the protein CASSYGLGGIERYF.

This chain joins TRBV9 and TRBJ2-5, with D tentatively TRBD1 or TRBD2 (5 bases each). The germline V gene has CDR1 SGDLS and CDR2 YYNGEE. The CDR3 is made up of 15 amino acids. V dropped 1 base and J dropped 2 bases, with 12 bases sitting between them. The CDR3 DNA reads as TGTGCCAGCAGCGTAATCGGGGACGGGCAAGAGACCCAGTACTTC. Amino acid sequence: CASSVIGDGQETQYF.

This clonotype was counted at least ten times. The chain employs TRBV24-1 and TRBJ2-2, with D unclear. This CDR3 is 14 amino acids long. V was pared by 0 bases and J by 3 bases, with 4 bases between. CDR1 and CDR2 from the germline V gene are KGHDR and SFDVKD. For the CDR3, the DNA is TGTGCCACCAGTGATTTGACGGACACCGGGGAGCTGTTTTTT. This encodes CATSDLTDTGELFF.

The CDR3 DNA reads as TGTGCCTGGAGAGTACCGGGTCATGAGCAGTTCTTC. This translates into CAWRVPGHEQFF. This chain joins TRBV30 and TRBJ2-1; D not resolved. The CDR3 runs 12 residues. CDR1 and CDR2 (germline): GTSNPN, SVGIG (reference sequence). V lost 3 bases to trimming and J lost 8 bases, with 11 bases between them.

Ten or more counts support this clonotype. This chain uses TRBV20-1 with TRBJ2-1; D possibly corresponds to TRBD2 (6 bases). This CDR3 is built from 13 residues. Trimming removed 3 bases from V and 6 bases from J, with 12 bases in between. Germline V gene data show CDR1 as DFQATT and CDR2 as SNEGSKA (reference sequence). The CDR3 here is CSASPGVGNEQFF. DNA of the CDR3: TGCAGTGCTAGCCCGGGAGTAGGCAATGAGCAGTTCTTC.

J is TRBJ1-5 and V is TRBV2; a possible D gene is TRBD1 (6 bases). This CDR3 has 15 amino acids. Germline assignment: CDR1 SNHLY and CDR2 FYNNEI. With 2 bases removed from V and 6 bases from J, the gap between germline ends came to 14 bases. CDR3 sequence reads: CASSETGGAGQPQHF. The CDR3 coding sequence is TGTGCCAGCAGTGAAACGGGGGGGGCGGGTCAGCCCCAGCATTTT.

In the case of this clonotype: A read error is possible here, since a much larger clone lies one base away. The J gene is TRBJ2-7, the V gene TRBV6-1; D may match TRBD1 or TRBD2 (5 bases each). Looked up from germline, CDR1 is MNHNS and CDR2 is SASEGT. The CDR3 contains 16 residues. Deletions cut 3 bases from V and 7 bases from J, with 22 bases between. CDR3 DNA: TGTGCCAGCAGTGATGGGGCAGTGTACGGGAACAATGAGCAGTACTTC. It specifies CASSDGAVYGNNEQYF.

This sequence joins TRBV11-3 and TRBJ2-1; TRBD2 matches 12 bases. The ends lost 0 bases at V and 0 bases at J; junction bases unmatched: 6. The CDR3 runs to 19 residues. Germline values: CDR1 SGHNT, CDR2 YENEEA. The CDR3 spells CASSLEGTSGRSSYNEQFF. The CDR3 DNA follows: TGTGCCAGCAGCTTAGAGGGGACTAGCGGGCGAAGCTCCTACAATGAGCAGTTCTTC.

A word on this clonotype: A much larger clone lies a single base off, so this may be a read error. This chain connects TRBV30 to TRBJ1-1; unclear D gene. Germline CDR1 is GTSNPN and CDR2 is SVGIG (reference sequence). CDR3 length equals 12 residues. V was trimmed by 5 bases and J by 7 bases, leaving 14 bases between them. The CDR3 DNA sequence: TGTGCCTGGGTCCCCGGACGGCGTGAAGCTTTCTTT. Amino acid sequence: CAWVPGRREAFF.

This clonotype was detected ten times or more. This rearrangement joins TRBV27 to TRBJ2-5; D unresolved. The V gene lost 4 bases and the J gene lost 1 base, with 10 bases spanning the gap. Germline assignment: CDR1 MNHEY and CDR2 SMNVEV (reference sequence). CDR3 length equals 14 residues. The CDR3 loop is CASSSSWAQETQYF. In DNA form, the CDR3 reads TGTGCCAGCAGTTCTTCCTGGGCCCAAGAGACCCAGTACTTC.